This is a list of T cell receptor beta chains from one sample in a study of response to subunit inactivated influenza vaccine. TCRdb redid the calling of the RT-PCR reads with MiXCR, one entry per CDR3 protein. Of 860,000 or so distinct CDR3 sequences listed, around 21% are singletons. Sequencing used PBMCs from blood, obtained about 5 days after vaccination. These receptors all stem from a man aged 50-60 years who received an inactivated influenza vaccine. The conserved cysteine and the conserved F or W are not part of the CDR3 here. Each record gives: V gene, J gene, clone size, CDR3 protein. Expanded clones are given a class, and other clones once, few, many or no size at all.

V: TRBV9; J: TRBJ2-5; size: many; CDR3: ASSVSGTQETQY
V: TRBV6-1; J: TRBJ2-3; size: few; CDR3: ASRTPSGTDTQY
V: TRBV20-1; J: TRBJ2-5; size: few; CDR3: SATAAEETQY
V: TRBV7-2; J: TRBJ1-1; size: -; CDR3: ASSRSPMNTEAF
V: TRBV5-5; J: TRBJ2-1; size: -; CDR3: ASSFLMAAGALYNEQF
V: TRBV6-2/TRBV6-3; J: TRBJ2-1; size: few; CDR3: ASSQSRGGRVSYNEQF
V: TRBV12-3/TRBV12-4; J: TRBJ2-7; size: few; CDR3: ASSSDGPYEQY
V: TRBV12-3/TRBV12-4; J: TRBJ2-1; size: few; CDR3: ASSLIKGRIYNEQF
V: TRBV28; J: TRBJ2-6; size: -; CDR3: AGSRAGANVLT
V: TRBV7-8; J: TRBJ2-1; size: -; CDR3: ASSPRLEHNEQF
V: TRBV6-1; J: TRBJ2-1; size: few; CDR3: ASRPGTSGAHPYNEQF
V: TRBV6-1; J: TRBJ1-2; size: -; CDR3: ASQRVDWADGYT
V: TRBV11-2; J: TRBJ2-3; size: -; CDR3: ASSLGDSFLGDTQY
V: TRBV6-1; J: TRBJ2-1; size: -; CDR3: ASSEGVASNNEQF
V: TRBV7-3; J: TRBJ2-7; size: few; CDR3: NDDRLGVGDREEHEQY
V: TRBV5-1; J: TRBJ2-7; size: -; CDR3: ASSSGQTAYEQY
V: TRBV7-8; J: TRBJ2-3; size: few; CDR3: ASSLDGLVAGTQY
V: TRBV28; J: TRBJ1-5; size: few; CDR3: ASSSYDTDLGDQPQH
V: TRBV10-3; J: TRBJ2-1; size: -; CDR3: AISVSKTSGSYNEQF
V: TRBV6-4; J: TRBJ2-5; size: few; CDR3: ASIPGGETQY
V: TRBV18; J: TRBJ1-2; size: few; CDR3: ASSPTGSSYGYT
V: TRBV7-2; J: TRBJ2-5; size: -; CDR3: ASSQGSKGTETQY